Following are 2 T cell receptor beta chains from one sample sequenced in a study of cytomegalovirus exposure and HLA in healthy donors. 13 Jbeta primers and 60 Vbeta primers were used for the PCR. TCRdb's copy holds only in-frame clones and misses some; the assay was immunoSEQ multiplex PCR. The sample contains about 140,000 clones, about three quarters of which appear only once. Input material: PBMCs. The receptor set was obtained from a woman in her thirties in good health and CMV-seronegative.

V gene TRBV9 combines with J gene TRBJ2-3; 7 positions match TRBD2. Germline V lookup: CDR1 SGDLS, CDR2 YYNGEE. CDR3 length: 14 amino acids. Trimming at V came to 2 bases and at J to 6 bases, leaving 6 bases not matched to a gene. The CDR3 bases are TGTGCCAGCAGCGTGGCGGGGGTGGATGATACGCAGTATTTT. Its protein product is CASSVAGVDDTQYF.

This clone was seen a handful of times. This rearrangement joins TRBV10-3 to TRBJ2-3, with TRBD2 identical over 11 bases. The V gene's germline CDR1 is ENHRY and CDR2 SYGVKD. The trim removed 6 bases at V and 4 bases at J, leaving 3 bases unmatched. The CDR3 has 14 amino acids. The CDR3 is CAIREGLAADTQYF. For the CDR3, the DNA is TGTGCCATCAGGGAGGGACTAGCGGCAGATACGCAGTATTTT.